The present entry profiles one T cell receptor beta chain with its context. The assay was immunoSEQ multiplex PCR, and TCRdb's table has in-frame clones only and misses some. The table shows around 200,000 clones, with 80% to 90% occurring only once. CDR3 size: 13 residues. The V and J ends lost 1 base and 3 bases respectively, with 6 bases between them. From germline, CDR1 is SGHNT and CDR2 YENEEA. The sample comes from a study of blood T cell repertoires in COVID-19. This sequence joins TRBV11-3 and TRBJ1-1; D might be TRBD1 (6 bases). The sequence was obtained from a man of 80 years or more with acute or convalescent COVID-19. The specimen was peripheral blood. CDR3 DNA sequence: TGTGCCAGCAGCTTAGGACAGGACACTGAAGCTTTCTTT. Translating it yields CASSLGQDTEAFF.